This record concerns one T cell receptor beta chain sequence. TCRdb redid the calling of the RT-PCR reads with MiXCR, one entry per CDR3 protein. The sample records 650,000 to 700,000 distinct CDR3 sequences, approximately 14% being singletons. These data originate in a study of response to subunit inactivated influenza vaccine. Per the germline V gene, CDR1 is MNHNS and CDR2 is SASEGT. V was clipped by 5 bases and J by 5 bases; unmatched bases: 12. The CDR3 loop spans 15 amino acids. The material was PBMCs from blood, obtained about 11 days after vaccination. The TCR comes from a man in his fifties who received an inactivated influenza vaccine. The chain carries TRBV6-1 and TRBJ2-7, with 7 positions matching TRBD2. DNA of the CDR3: TGTGCCAGCAGTCCTTTGGGCGGGAGCCACCACGAGCAGTACTTC. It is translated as CASSPLGGSHHEQYF.